These 23 T cell receptor beta chains were all obtained from the same sample, sequenced in a study of blood T cells in healthy people across ages. Sample-barcoded 5' priming and a J-beta primer mix drove a second PCR of roughly 7 to 11 cycles. TCRdb reanalysed the 5' RACE reads using MiXCR and keeps one entry per CDR3 protein. The profile shows about 680,000 distinct CDR3 sequences, over 45% of them singletons. Sequenced input: blood. The receptors shown here come from a woman aged 60-75 years in good health.

This clonotype was picked up many times. The chain is built from TRBV29-1 and TRBJ2-7; 9 positions agree with TRBD2. Trimming at V came to 7 bases and at J to 7 bases, leaving 8 bases not matched to a gene. This CDR3 is 12 amino acids long. In germline, CDR1 is SQVTM, CDR2 ANQGSEA. The CDR3 coding sequence is TGCAGCGCTCGCGCGGGAGGGCGTGAGCAGTACTTC. Its translation: CSARAGGREQYF.

This clonotype has just a few counts. The chain joins TRBV27 to TRBJ2-5, with D tentatively TRBD2 (5 bases). V was clipped by 5 bases and J by 5 bases, with 18 bases between them. Germline V lookup: CDR1 MNHEY, CDR2 SMNVEV (reference sequence). The CDR3 has 15 amino acids. CDR3 bases: TGTGCCAGCAGTACTCGGGGTAGCGTGGGCGAGACCCAGTACTTC. Translation gives CASSTRGSVGETQYF.

This clonotype was picked up a small number of times. The J gene is TRBJ2-7, the V gene TRBV6-6; 7 positions agree with TRBD2. The germline gives CDR1 MNHNY, CDR2 SVGAGI (reference sequence). V lost 7 bases, J lost 4 bases, and 13 bases stayed unmatched. There are 15 residues in the CDR3. This CDR3 is CASTPLGAGAYEQYF. The CDR3, as DNA: TGTGCCAGCACCCCCCTTGGGGCGGGAGCGTACGAGCAGTACTTC.

This clonotype was detected a few times. The chain's CDR3 is CASSYSGLAGGRNIQYF. CDR3 bases: TGTGCCAGCAGTTACTCAGGGCTAGCGGGAGGAAGAAACATTCAGTACTTC. This sequence joins TRBV6-5 and TRBJ2-4; 11 bases are shared with TRBD2. Germline loops: CDR1 MNHEY, CDR2 SVGAGI. The junction had 7 bases not matched to a gene; V was cut back by 0 bases and J by 6 bases. The CDR3 runs 17 residues.

The chain recombines TRBV4-2 with TRBJ2-1; the D gene is possibly TRBD2 (5 bases). The V end lost 4 bases, the J end lost 9 bases, and 19 bases lay between the germline ends. Germline values: CDR1 LGHNA, CDR2 YNFKEQ. The CDR3 totals 15 residues. Here the CDR3 reads CASSLRAGEGGEQFF. The CDR3 DNA reads TGTGCCAGCAGCCTAAGGGCGGGCGAGGGCGGTGAGCAGTTCTTC.

This clonotype showed up just once. The rearrangement joins TRBV5-1 to TRBJ2-7; the match to TRBD2 covers 8 bases. The end of the DNA fits TRBJ2-5 better, so the J call may be wrong. Germline loops: CDR1 SGHRS, CDR2 YFSETQ. The CDR3 length is 15 residues. CDR3 bases: TGCGCCAGCAGCTTGGGTCCAGCGGGAGAAGGGACCCAGTACTTC. Its translation: CASSLGPAGEGTQYF.

The CDR3 sequence is CASSQNGRDNNEQFF. In nucleotides, the CDR3 is TGTGCCAGCAGCCAGAATGGGAGGGACAACAATGAGCAGTTCTTC. The V gene is TRBV3-1, the J gene TRBJ2-1; perhaps TRBD2 as D (7 bases). This CDR3 spans 15 amino acids. V was cut by 3 bases and J by 5 bases, with 14 bases left in between. The germline gives CDR1 LGHDT, CDR2 YNNKEL (reference sequence).

The chain links TRBV11-2 to TRBJ2-7; the D gene is possibly TRBD1 (6 bases). Trimming left V 1 base short and J 3 bases short, with 13 bases between. Germline V gene sequence: CDR1 SGHAT, CDR2 FQNNGV. The CDR3 loop spans 15 amino acids. The CDR3 is CASSLGYGTHYEQYF. The DNA of the CDR3 is TGTGCCAGCAGCTTAGGGTACGGGACACACTACGAGCAGTACTTC.

This clonotype was found a few times. V is TRBV14 and J is TRBJ2-7, with 8 bases matching TRBD2. The CDR3 is made up of 14 amino acids. Trimming at V came to 4 bases and at J to 3 bases, leaving 5 bases not matched to a gene. The germline V gene encodes CDR1 SGHDN and CDR2 FVKESK. The CDR3 protein is CASSPGTRVYEQYF. CDR3 nucleotide sequence: TGTGCCAGCAGCCCCGGGACTAGAGTCTACGAGCAGTACTTC.

The V gene is TRBV28, the J gene TRBJ2-7; D perhaps matches TRBD2 (7 bases). This CDR3 region has 15 residues. The V end was cut by 6 bases, the J end by 2 bases, with 17 bases between. Germline loops: CDR1 MDHEN, CDR2 SYDVKM. Here the CDR3 DNA reads TGTGCCAGCAGCCCCAGGGGACGGGGGGCCTACGAGCAGTACTTC. This translates into CASSPRGRGAYEQYF.

The V and J genes are TRBV15 and TRBJ2-1; D assignment may be TRBD1 or TRBD2 (6 bases each). V lost 1 base and J lost 9, with 19 bases in between. Germline lookup yields CDR1 LNHNV and CDR2 YYDKDF (reference sequence). The CDR3 loop spans 16 amino acids. The CDR3 is CATSRVKGLIGGEQFF. In DNA, the CDR3 is TGTGCCACCAGCAGAGTTAAGGGACTCATAGGGGGTGAGCAGTTCTTC.

This clonotype was seen a few times. CDR3 in amino acids: CAISGGQGSNQPQHF. In DNA form, the CDR3 reads TGTGCCATCAGTGGGGGACAGGGGAGCAATCAGCCCCAGCATTTT. This chain uses TRBV10-3 with TRBJ1-5, with 10 positions matching TRBD1. J lost 1 base, V lost 4 bases, and 1 base had no gene match. CDR3 size: 15 residues. Per the germline V gene, CDR1 is ENHRY and CDR2 is SYGVKD.

The V gene is TRBV5-1, the J gene TRBJ2-1, with 15 positions matching TRBD2. This CDR3 region has 18 residues. Losses at the gene ends were 0 bases for V and 6 bases for J; bases not matched to a gene: 7. Germline V gives CDR1 SGHRS, CDR2 YFSETQ. CDR3: CASSLGTSGRALGNEQFF. The DNA of the CDR3 is TGCGCCAGCAGCTTGGGGACTAGCGGGAGGGCCCTCGGCAATGAGCAGTTCTTC.

This clonotype was detected only a few times. This sequence joins TRBV7-9 and TRBJ2-7; TRBD1 matches 9 bases. In germline, CDR1 is SEHNR, CDR2 FQNEAQ (reference sequence). This CDR3 spans 15 amino acids. The trim removed 4 bases at V and 5 bases at J, leaving 9 bases unmatched. CDR3 protein: CASSYTGTGKNEQYF. In DNA form, the CDR3 reads TGTGCCAGCAGCTACACCGGGACAGGGAAGAACGAGCAGTACTTC. The full variable domain, in which reference TRBV7-9 and TRBJ2-7 provide the parts outside the CDR3, is DTGVSQNPRHKITKRGQNVTFRCDPISEHNRLYWYRQTLGQGPEFLTYFQNEAQLEKSRLLSDRFSAERPKGSFSTLEIQRTEQGDSAMYLCASSYTGTGKNEQYFGPGTRLTVT.

The chain carries TRBV7-2 and TRBJ1-5; D is unclear. V was trimmed by 1 base and J by 5 bases, leaving 12 bases between them. There are 15 residues in the CDR3. Germline V gene sequence: CDR1 SGHTA, CDR2 FQGNSA. CDR3 in DNA: TGTGCCAGCAGCTTAGTACCCACCAATTATCAGCCCCAGCATTTT. Translating it yields CASSLVPTNYQPQHF.

This clonotype was detected many times. The rearrangement links TRBV28 to TRBJ1-5; D ambiguous. V was trimmed by 7 bases and J by 3 bases, leaving 19 bases between them. The CDR3 runs to 16 residues. In germline, CDR1 is MDHEN, CDR2 SYDVKM. The CDR3 reads CASNHQRPLINQPQHF. The CDR3 region has the DNA TGTGCCAGCAACCACCAGCGGCCGCTTATCAATCAGCCCCAGCATTTT.

CDR3 DNA: TGTGCCAGCAAGGACGAGCAGTACTTC. This codes for CASKDEQYF. The rearrangement uses TRBV6-1 and TRBJ2-7; D gene ambiguous. V was shortened by 7 bases and J by 5 bases, with 3 bases between the two germline ends. Germline lookup yields CDR1 MNHNS and CDR2 SASEGT. The CDR3 covers 9 residues.

The chain is built from TRBV29-1 and TRBJ2-3, with TRBD2 as a possible D gene (6 bases). V lost 3 bases and J lost 2, with 12 bases in between. CDR1 is SQVTM and CDR2 is ANQGSEA in the germline V gene. The CDR3 totals 14 residues. For the CDR3, the DNA is TGCAGCGTTGAGTATGGGGGGAACACAGATACGCAGTATTTT. It encodes CSVEYGGNTDTQYF.

V and J are TRBV7-7 and TRBJ2-3; 8 bases are shared with TRBD2. From germline, CDR1 is SSHAT and CDR2 FNYEAQ (reference sequence). The CDR3 contains 15 residues. The V gene end was trimmed by 1 base and the J gene end by 5 bases; junction bases not matched to a gene: 5. The CDR3, as DNA: TGTGCCAGCAGCTTAGTTGGGACTAGTGGAGATACGCAGTATTTT. Residues: CASSLVGTSGDTQYF.

In this sample, this clonotype turned up once. This sequence joins TRBV3-1 and TRBJ2-1; possibly TRBD2 for D (7 bases). V gave up 2 bases and J gave up 3 bases, with 14 bases separating them. The germline V gene encodes CDR1 LGHDT and CDR2 YNNKEL (reference sequence). This CDR3 region has 16 residues. The CDR3 bases are TGTGCCAGCAGCCAAAAAGGGGGGGAACGCTACAATGAGCAGTTCTTC. Translated: CASSQKGGERYNEQFF.

A few counts support this clonotype. This chain uses TRBV3-1 with TRBJ2-7, with D possibly TRBD1 on 5 matching bases. The V end was cut by 7 bases, the J end by 3 bases, with 16 bases between. Germline loops: CDR1 LGHDT, CDR2 YNNKEL (reference sequence). There are 14 residues in the CDR3. CDR3 DNA: TGTGCCAGCACCGCCAGGGATGGTAGCTACGAGCAGTACTTC. Protein: CASTARDGSYEQYF.

This clonotype was counted at least ten times. V is TRBV29-1 and J is TRBJ1-1; D might be TRBD1 (5 bases). Trimming took off 4 bases at V and 1 base at J, with 10 bases between the two ends. Germline V gene data show CDR1 as SQVTM and CDR2 as ANQGSEA. The length of the CDR3 is 13 residues. The CDR3 DNA is TGCAGCGTTGGTAAGGGGACGAACACTGAAGCTTTCTTT. Translating it yields CSVGKGTNTEAFF.

V and J are TRBV20-1 and TRBJ2-1, with TRBD1 matching over 8 bases. CDR1 is DFQATT and CDR2 is SNEGSKA in the germline V gene (reference sequence). This CDR3 spans 14 amino acids. V shed 3 bases and J 9 bases; nucleotides not matched to a gene: 10. CDR3 nucleotides: TGCAGTGCTAGGCCCCTCCCCACAGGGGGTGAGCAGTTCTTC. It specifies CSARPLPTGGEQFF.